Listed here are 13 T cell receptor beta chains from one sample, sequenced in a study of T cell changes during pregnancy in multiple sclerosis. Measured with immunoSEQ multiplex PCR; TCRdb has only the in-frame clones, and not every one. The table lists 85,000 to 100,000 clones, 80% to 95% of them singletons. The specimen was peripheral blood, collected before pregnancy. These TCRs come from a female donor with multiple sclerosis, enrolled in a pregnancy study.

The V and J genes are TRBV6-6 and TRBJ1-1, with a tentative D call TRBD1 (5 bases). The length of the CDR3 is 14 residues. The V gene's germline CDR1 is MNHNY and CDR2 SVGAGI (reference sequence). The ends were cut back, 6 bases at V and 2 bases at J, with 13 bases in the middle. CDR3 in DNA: TGTGCCAGCAGATACGTGACAGAAAACACTGAAGCTTTCTTT. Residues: CASRYVTENTEAFF.

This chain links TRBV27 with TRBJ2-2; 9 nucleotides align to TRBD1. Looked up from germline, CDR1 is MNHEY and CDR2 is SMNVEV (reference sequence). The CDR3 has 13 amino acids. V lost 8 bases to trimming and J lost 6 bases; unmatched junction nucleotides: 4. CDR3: CASRRQGAGELFF. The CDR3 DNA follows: TGTGCCAGCCGCCGACAGGGGGCCGGGGAGCTGTTTTTT.

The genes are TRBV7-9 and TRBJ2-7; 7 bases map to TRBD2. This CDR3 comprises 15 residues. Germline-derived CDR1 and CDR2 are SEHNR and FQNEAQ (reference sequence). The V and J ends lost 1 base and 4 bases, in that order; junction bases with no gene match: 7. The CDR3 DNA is TGTGCCAGCAGCTTAGGGGAGGGCAGTGCTTACGAGCAGTACTTC. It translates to CASSLGEGSAYEQYF. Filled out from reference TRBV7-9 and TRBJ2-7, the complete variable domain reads DTGVSQNPRHKITKRGQNVTFRCDPISEHNRLYWYRQTLGQGPEFLTYFQNEAQLEKSRLLSDRFSAERPKGSFSTLEIQRTEQGDSAMYLCASSLGEGSAYEQYFGPGTRLTVT.

The CDR3 spells CASSGTGSGTEAFF. DNA of the CDR3: TGTGCCAGCTCTGGGACAGGGAGTGGCACTGAAGCTTTCTTT. The V and J genes are TRBV18 and TRBJ1-1, with 9 positions matching TRBD1. The CDR3 is 14 residues long. The germline V gene has CDR1 KGHSH and CDR2 LQKENI. The V gene end was trimmed by 6 bases and the J gene end by 4 bases; junction bases not matched to a gene: 6.

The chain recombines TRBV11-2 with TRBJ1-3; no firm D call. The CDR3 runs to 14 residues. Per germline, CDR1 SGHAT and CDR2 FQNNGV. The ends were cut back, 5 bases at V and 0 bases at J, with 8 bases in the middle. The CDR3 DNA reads TGTGCCAGCAGCGGTATACTCTCTGGAAACACCATATATTTT. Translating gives CASSGILSGNTIYF.

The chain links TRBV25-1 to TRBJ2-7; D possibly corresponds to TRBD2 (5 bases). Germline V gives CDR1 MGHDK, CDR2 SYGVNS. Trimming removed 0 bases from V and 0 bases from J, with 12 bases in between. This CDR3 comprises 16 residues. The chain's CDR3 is CASSEYGTGSSYEQYF. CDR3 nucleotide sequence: TGTGCCAGCAGTGAATATGGAACGGGGAGCTCCTACGAGCAGTACTTC.

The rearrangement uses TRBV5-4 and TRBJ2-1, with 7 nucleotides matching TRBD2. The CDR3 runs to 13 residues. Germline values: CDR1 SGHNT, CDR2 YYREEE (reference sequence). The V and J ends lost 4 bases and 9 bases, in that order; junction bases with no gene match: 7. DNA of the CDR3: TGTGCCAGCAGCGTGGACCCGGGGGGTGAGCAGTTCTTC. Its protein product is CASSVDPGGEQFF.

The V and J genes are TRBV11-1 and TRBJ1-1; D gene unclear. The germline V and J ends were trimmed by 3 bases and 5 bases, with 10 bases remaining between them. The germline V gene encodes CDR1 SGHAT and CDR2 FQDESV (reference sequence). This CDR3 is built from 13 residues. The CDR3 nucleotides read TGTGCCAGCAGCTTCGGAGGTTTAACTGAAGCTTTCTTT. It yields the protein CASSFGGLTEAFF.

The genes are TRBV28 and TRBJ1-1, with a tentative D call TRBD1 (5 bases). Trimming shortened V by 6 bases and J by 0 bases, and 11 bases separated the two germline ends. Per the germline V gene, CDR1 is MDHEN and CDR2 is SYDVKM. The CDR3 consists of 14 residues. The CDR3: CASSQWGVNTEAFF. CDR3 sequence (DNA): TGTGCCAGCAGCCAATGGGGGGTGAACACTGAAGCTTTCTTT. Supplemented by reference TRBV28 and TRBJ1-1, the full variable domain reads DVKVTQSSRYLVKRTGEKVFLECVQDMDHENMFWYRQDPGLGLRLIYFSYDVKMKEKGDIPEGYSVSREKKERFSLILESASTNQTSMYLCASSQWGVNTEAFFGQGTRLTVV.

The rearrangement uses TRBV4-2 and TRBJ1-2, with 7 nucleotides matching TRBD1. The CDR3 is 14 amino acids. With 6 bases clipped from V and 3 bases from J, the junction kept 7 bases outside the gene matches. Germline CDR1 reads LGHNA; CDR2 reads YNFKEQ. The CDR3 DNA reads TGTGCCAGCAGATCCGACAGGGCGGACTATGGCTACACCTTC. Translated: CASRSDRADYGYTF.

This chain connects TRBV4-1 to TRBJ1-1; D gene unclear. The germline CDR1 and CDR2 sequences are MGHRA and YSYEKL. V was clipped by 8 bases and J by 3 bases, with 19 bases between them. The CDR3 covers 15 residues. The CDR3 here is CASHLEPGADTEAFF. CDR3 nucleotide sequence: TGCGCCAGCCACCTTGAGCCAGGTGCCGACACTGAAGCTTTCTTT.

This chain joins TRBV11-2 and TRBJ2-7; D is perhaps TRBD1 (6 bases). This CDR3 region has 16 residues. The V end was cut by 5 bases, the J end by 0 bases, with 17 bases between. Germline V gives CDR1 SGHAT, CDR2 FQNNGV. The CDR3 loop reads CASSVLGQISSYEQYF. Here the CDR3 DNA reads TGTGCCAGCAGCGTGCTCGGACAGATAAGCTCCTACGAGCAGTACTTC.

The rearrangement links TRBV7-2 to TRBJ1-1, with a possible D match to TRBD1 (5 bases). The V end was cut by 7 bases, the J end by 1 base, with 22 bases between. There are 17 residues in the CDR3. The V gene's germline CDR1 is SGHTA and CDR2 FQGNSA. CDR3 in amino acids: CASTLARGGATNTEAFF. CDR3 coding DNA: TGTGCCAGCACTTTAGCCCGCGGAGGGGCTACGAACACTGAAGCTTTCTTT.